This TCR beta chain was profiled in a study of blood T cell repertoires in COVID-19 (TCRdb year 2020). Concerning the study at large: The collaborator samples originated in the United States, Italy and Spain and spanned the acute and convalescent phases of COVID-19. The material from the prospective study consisted of cDNA or gDNA derived from T cells, B-cell-depleted T cells, or PBMCs. Deeply sampled blood TCRbeta repertoires from subjects exposed to, actively infected with, or recovered from COVID-19 were included in the dataset. The repertoires were released in a freely available public database intended as a resource for research on the immune response to SARS-CoV-2. The samples were drawn from two sources: the first 160 participants of the ongoing ImmuneRACE study, and fewer than 1,500 subjects contributed by 6 global collaborators. Sample metadata almost always included a de-identified subject ID, COVID-19 status, age in years and sex. HLA class I and class II types, where available, came from metadata supplied by the sample provider rather than from assay-based typing.

A remark on this clone: Its antigen remains unidentified. Base qualities are not recorded, but no much larger clone differs from it by a single base.

TCRbeta CDR3 regions were amplified from genomic DNA using the immunoSEQ Assay, a bias-controlled multiplex PCR. The authors' pipeline ran thus. Nucleated cell counts per sample were estimated from amplification of reference gene primers within the assay. To quantify the absolute abundance of each unique TCRbeta CDR3 rearrangement, sequence reads were collapsed and filtered. For each sample, productive Simpson clonality was calculated as the square root of Simpson's diversity index across productive rearrangements. TCRdb stores this immuneACCESS table with in-frame sequences only. Part of the clones is absent; in the studies checked, under half of the shortfall reflects unresolved V genes, and no reason is known for the rest. V and J calls and clone size are as listed in that table; D and trimming were resolved from the DNA. The sample table records 90,000 to 120,000 clones; around 90% of these occur just once. The ten largest clones take up around 6% of the sample.

General conclusions and limits of the study: The quantity of clinical and demographic metadata differed by source and by participant and was supplied without curation.

Collaborating institutions collected whole blood in K2EDTA tubes following their own protocols. For TCRbeta analysis, collaborator samples were shipped as frozen whole blood, as isolated PBMCs, or as DNA extracted from either sample type. Sequenced: peripheral blood. This TCR was recovered from a man in his 70s with acute or convalescent COVID-19.

CDR3 loop: CASSISPSTAGGYNSPLHF. The nucleotide sequence reads TGTGCCAGTAGTATATCCCCGTCGACCGCGGGGGGGTATAATTCACCCCTCCACTTT. The sequence is built from TRBV19 and TRBJ1-6, and TRBD1 may be the D gene, going by 5 matching bases. V is reduced by 2 bases and J by 4 bases, leaving a spacing of 21 bases between them. From the germline V gene (reference sequence), CDR1 is LNHDA and CDR2 is SQIVND. Inclusive of the bounding cysteine and phenylalanine, the CDR3 is 19 residues long. Just CDR3 DNA is preserved here, 57 bases in frame from base 1. Where the CDR3 stops, the reference TRBV19 and TRBJ1-6 genes take over; the full variable domain is DGGITQSPKYLFRKEGQNVTLSCEQNLNHDAMYWYRQDPGQGLRLIYYSQIVNDFQKGDIAEGYSVSREKKESFPLTVTSAQKNPTAFYLCASSISPSTAGGYNSPLHFGNGTRLTVT.